This T cell receptor (beta chain) was obtained from a study of blood T cell repertoires in COVID-19. Study background: Spain, Italy and the United States supplied samples that represented acute and convalescent COVID-19. PBMCs, B-cell-depleted T cells, or T cells were the source of the cDNA or gDNA that made up the material.

The repertoire was sequenced with immunoSEQ multiplex PCR; TCRdb's copy has only in-frame clones and lacks some. The sample contains 250,000 to 300,000 clones, 70% to 90% of which appear only once. The TCR originated in a woman aged 70 to 79 with COVID-19, enrolled during active disease. Sequencing used peripheral blood.

The CDR3 DNA sequence: TGCAGCGTTGACCGGGACAGGGGGGTCGAGACCCAGTACTTC. This gives the protein CSVDRDRGVETQYF. This chain links TRBV29-1 with TRBJ2-5, with 11 bases that match TRBD1. Germline lookup yields CDR1 SQVTM and CDR2 ANQGSEA. The trim removed 3 bases at V and 5 bases at J, leaving 5 bases unmatched. The CDR3 has 14 amino acids.